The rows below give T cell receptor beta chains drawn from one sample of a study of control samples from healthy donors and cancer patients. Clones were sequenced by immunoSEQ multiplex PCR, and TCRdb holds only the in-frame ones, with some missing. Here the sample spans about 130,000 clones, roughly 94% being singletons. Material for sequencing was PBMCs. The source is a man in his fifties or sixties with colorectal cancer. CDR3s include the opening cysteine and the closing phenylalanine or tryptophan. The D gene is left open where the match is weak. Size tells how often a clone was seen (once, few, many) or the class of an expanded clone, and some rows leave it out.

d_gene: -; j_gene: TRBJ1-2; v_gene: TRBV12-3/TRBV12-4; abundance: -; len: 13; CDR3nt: TGTGCCAGCAGTTTTGGTGGGGCTTCTGGCTACACCTTC; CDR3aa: CASSFGGASGYTF
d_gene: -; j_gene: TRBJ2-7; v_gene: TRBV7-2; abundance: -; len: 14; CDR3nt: TGTGCCAGCAGCTTAGTGGGGGGGCACGACGAGCAGTACTTC; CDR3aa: CASSLVGGHDEQYF
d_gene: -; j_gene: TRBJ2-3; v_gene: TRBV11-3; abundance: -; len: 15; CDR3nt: TGTGCCAGCAGCTTTGGAGCGAGAAGCACAGATACGCAGTATTTT; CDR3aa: CASSFGARSTDTQYF
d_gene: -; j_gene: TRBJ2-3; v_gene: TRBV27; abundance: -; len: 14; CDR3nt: TGTGCCAGCAATAGAAGGGGGTACACAGATACGCAGTATTTT; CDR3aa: CASNRRGYTDTQYF
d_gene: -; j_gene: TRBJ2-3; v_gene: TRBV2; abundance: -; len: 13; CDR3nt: TGTGCCACCTATAGCGGAAGCACAGATACGCAGTATTTT; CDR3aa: CATYSGSTDTQYF
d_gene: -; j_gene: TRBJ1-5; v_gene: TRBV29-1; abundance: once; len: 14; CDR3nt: TGCAGCGTTAGAGAAAGGGGACTCAATCAGCCCCAGCATTTT; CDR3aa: CSVRERGLNQPQHF
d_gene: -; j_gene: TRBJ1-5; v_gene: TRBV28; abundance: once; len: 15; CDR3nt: TGTGCCAGCAGTCCGTCGGCAGGGGAGCCTCAGCCCCAGCATTTT; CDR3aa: CASSPSAGEPQPQHF
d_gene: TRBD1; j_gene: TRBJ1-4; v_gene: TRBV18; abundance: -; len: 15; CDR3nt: TGTGCCAGCTCACCGTGGACAGGAACTAATGAAAAACTGTTTTTT; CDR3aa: CASSPWTGTNEKLFF
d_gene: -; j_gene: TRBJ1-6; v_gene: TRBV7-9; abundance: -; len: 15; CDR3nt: TGTGCCAGCAGCTTTTCCGGGACCTCAAATTCACCCCTCCACTTT; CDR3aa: CASSFSGTSNSPLHF
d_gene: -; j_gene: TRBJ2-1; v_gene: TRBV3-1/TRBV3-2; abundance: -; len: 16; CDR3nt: TGTGCCAGCAGCCAAGATCCGAGGACTAATTACAATGAGCAGTTCTTC; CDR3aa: CASSQDPRTNYNEQFF
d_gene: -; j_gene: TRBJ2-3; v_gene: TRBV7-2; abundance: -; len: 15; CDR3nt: TGTGCCAGCAGCTTCCAGACATCTAGCACAGATACGCAGTATTTT; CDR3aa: CASSFQTSSTDTQYF
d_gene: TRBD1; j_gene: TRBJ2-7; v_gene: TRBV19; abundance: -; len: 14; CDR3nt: TGTGCCAGTAGTATTGGGACAGGGGGCTACGAGCAGTACTTC; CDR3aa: CASSIGTGGYEQYF
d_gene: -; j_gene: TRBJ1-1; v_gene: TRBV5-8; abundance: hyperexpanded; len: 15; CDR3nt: TGTGCCAGCAGCTTGGTCCCAGGGGTGAACACTGAAGCTTTCTTT; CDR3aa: CASSLVPGVNTEAFF
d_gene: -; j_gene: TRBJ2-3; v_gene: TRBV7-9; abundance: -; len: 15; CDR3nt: TGTGCCAGCAGTCTTTCAGGGTCGGGGGCAGATACGCAGTATTTT; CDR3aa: CASSLSGSGADTQYF
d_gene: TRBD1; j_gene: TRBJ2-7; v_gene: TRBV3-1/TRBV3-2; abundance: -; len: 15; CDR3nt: TGTGCCAGCAGCCCGTGGACAGGGGCCGGCTACGAGCAGTACTTC; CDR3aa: CASSPWTGAGYEQYF
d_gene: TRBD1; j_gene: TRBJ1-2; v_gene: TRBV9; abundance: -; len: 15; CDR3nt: TGTGCCAGCAGCGCTACAGGGGATGGTGTCTATGGCTACACCTTC; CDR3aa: CASSATGDGVYGYTF
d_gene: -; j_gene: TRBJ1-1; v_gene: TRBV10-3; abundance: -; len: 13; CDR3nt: TGTGCCATCAGGGCTTCGCAGGACACTGAAGCTTTCTTT; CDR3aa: CAIRASQDTEAFF
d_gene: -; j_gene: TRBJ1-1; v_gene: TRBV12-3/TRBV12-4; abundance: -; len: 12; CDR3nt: TGTGCCAGCAGCCGCATGAACACTGAAGCTTTCTTT; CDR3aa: CASSRMNTEAFF
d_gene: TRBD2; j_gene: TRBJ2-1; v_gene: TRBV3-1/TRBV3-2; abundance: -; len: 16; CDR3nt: TGTGCCAGCAGCCAGGCCTCTAGCGGGGCCTCGCGGGGGCAGTTCTTC; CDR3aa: CASSQASSGASRGQFF
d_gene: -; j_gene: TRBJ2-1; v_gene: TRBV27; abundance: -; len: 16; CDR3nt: TGTGCCAGCAGTTTATCGTGGGGGGAAACCTACAATGAGCAGTTCTTC; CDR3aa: CASSLSWGETYNEQFF
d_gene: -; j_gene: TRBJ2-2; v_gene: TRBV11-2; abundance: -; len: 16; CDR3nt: TGTGCCAGCAGCTTAGTTGTCCAGGCGAACACCGGGGAGCTGTTTTTT; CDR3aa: CASSLVVQANTGELFF
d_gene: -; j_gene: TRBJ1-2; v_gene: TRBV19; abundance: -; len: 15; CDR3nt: TGTGCCAGTAGTATAGATGACCTAGCTAACTATGGCTACACCTTC; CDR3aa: CASSIDDLANYGYTF
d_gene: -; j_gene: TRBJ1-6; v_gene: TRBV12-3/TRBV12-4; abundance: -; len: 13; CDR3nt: TGTGCCAGCAGTTGGGCCTCTAATTCACCCCTCCACTTT; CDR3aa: CASSWASNSPLHF
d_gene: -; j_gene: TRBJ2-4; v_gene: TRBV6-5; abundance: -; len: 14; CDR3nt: TGTGCCAGCAGTTACGACCTAGCCAAAAACATTCAGTACTTC; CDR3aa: CASSYDLAKNIQYF
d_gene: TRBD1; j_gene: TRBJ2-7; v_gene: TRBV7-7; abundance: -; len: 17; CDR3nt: TGTGCCAGCAGCTTAGCGCCGGGAGGACAGGGGGACTACGAGCAGTACTTC; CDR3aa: CASSLAPGGQGDYEQYF
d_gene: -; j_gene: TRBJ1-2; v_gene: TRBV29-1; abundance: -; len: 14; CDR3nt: TGCAGCGTCTCCCTGCAGGGCCCCCAGGGGGGCTACACCTTC; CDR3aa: CSVSLQGPQGGYTF
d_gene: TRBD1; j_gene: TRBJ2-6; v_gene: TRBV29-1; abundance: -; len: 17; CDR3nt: TGCAGCGTTACCCCGGGACAGGGAACTTCTGGGGCCAACGTCCTGACTTTC; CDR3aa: CSVTPGQGTSGANVLTF
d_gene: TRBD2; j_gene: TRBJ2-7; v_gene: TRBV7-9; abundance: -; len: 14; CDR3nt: TGTGCCAGCAGCTCTAGCGGGTCCTCCTACGAGCAGTACTTC; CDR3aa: CASSSSGSSYEQYF
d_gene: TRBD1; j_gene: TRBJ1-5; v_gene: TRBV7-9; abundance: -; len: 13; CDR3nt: TGTGCCAGCAGCCCGACAGGGGGCCAGCCCCAGCATTTT; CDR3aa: CASSPTGGQPQHF
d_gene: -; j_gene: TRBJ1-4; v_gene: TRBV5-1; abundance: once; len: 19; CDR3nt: TGCGCCAGCAGCAGATCCCTCAGGGTTACTCTGGCAACTAATGAAAAACTGTTTTTT; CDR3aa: CASSRSLRVTLATNEKLFF
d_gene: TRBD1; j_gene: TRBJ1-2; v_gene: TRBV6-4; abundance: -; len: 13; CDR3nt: TGTGCCAGCAGGGGCACAGGGGGCTCTGGCTACACCTTC; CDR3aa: CASRGTGGSGYTF
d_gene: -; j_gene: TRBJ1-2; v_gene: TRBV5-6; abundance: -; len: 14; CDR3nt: TGTGCCAGCAGCTTGGGGCAGATCAACTATGGCTACACCTTC; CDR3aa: CASSLGQINYGYTF
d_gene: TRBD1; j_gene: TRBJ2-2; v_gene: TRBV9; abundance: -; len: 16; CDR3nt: TGTGCCAGCAGCGTAGGTGGGACAGGGTCCACCGGGGAGCTGTTTTTT; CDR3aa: CASSVGGTGSTGELFF
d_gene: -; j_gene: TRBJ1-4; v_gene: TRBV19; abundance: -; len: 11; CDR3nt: TGTGCCAGTAGTATTTATGAAAAACTGTTTTTT; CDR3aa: CASSIYEKLFF
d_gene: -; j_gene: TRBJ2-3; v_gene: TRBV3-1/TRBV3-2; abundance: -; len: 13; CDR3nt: TGTGCCAGCAGCCAAGAAGGCACAGATACGCAGTATTTT; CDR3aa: CASSQEGTDTQYF
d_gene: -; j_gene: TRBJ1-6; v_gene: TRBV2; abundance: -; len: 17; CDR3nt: TGTGCCAGCAGTGAGGGCGGATTGAGCTCCTATAATTCACCCCTCCACTTT; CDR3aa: CASSEGGLSSYNSPLHF
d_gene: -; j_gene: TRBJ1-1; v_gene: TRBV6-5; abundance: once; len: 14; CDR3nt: TGTGCCAGCAAACTTATGGGGGCGGGAACTGAAGCTTTCTTT; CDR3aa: CASKLMGAGTEAFF
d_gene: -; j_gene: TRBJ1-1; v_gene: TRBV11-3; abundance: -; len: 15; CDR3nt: TGTGCCAGCAGCTTACGTCGGCTCACTTACACTGAAGCTTTCTTT; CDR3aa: CASSLRRLTYTEAFF
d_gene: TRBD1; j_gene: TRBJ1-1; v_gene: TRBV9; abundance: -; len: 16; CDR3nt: TGTGCCAGCAGCGTAGGAACAGGGGGCGGGAGCACTGAAGCTTTCTTT; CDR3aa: CASSVGTGGGSTEAFF
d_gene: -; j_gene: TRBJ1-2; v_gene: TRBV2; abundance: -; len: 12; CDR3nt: TGTGCCAGCAGTGTTACAGTCTATGGCTACACCTTC; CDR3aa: CASSVTVYGYTF
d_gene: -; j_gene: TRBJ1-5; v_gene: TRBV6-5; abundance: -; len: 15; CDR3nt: TGTGCCAGCAGTTACTCGCCGGGAGCGGGTCAGCCCCAGCATTTT; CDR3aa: CASSYSPGAGQPQHF
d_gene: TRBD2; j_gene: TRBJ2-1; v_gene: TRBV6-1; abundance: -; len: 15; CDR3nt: TGTGCCAGCAGTGAAGGGGTAGCGGGGGTAAATGAGCAGTTCTTC; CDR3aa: CASSEGVAGVNEQFF
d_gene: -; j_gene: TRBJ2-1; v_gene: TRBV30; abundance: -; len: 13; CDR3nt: TGTGCCTGGAGTGTAACCTTCGGTAATGAGCAGTTCTTC; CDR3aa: CAWSVTFGNEQFF
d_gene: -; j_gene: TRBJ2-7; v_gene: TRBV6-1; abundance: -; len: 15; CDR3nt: TGTGCCAGCAGTGAAGCTGGCACAGGGAACGGGGCACCGTACTTC; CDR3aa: CASSEAGTGNGAPYF
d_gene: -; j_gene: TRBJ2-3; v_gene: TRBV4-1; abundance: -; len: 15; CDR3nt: TGCGCCAGCAGCCAAGTCGAGGGGAGCACAGATACGCAGTATTTT; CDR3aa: CASSQVEGSTDTQYF
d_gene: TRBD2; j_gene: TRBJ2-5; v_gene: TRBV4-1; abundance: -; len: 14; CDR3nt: TGCGCCAGCAGCCTCGGACTAGCCGGGGAGACCCAGTACTTC; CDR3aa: CASSLGLAGETQYF
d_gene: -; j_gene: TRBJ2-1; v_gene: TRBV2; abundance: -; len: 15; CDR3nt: TGTGCCAGCAGTGCCCAAATGGGTACCTACAATGAGCAGTTCTTC; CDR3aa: CASSAQMGTYNEQFF
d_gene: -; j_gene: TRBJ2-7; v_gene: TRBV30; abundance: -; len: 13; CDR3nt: TGTGCCTCTGAGCGTGGGGGATTCTACGAGCAGTACTTC; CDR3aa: CASERGGFYEQYF
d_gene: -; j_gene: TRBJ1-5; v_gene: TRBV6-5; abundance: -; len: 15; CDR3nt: TGTGCCAGCAGTTACGGTCAGGGAGTTTCACAGCCCCAGCATTTT; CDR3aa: CASSYGQGVSQPQHF
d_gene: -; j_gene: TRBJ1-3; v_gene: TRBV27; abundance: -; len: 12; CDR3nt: TGTGCCAGCAGTTCCGACCCGACCACCATATATTTT; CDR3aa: CASSSDPTTIYF
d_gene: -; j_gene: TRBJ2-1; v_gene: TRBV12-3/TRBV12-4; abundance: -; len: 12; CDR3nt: TGTGCCAGTGGGCAAGTAGACAATGAGCAGTTCTTC; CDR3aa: CASGQVDNEQFF
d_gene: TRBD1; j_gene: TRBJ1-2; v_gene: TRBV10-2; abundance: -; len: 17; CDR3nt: TGCGCCAGCAGTGAAGACAGGGGGCTCTCACCGCGGTATGGCTACACCTTC; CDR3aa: CASSEDRGLSPRYGYTF
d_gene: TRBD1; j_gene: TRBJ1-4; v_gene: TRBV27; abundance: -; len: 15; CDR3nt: TGTGCCAGCAGATCAGGGGGATTAACTAATGAAAAACTGTTTTTT; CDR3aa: CASRSGGLTNEKLFF
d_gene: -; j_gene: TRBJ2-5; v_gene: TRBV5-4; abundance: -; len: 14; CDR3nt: TGTGCCAGCAGCTTAAGCGGGTTCGGGAAGACCCAGTACTTC; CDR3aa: CASSLSGFGKTQYF
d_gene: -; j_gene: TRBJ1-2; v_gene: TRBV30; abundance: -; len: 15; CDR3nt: TGTGCCTGGAGCCCCAGGACCCGAAAGGCCTACGGCTACACCTTC; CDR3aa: CAWSPRTRKAYGYTF
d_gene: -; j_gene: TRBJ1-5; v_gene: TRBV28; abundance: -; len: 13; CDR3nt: TGTGCCAGCAGTTTATCCCCGCGGCAGCCCCAGCATTTT; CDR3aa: CASSLSPRQPQHF